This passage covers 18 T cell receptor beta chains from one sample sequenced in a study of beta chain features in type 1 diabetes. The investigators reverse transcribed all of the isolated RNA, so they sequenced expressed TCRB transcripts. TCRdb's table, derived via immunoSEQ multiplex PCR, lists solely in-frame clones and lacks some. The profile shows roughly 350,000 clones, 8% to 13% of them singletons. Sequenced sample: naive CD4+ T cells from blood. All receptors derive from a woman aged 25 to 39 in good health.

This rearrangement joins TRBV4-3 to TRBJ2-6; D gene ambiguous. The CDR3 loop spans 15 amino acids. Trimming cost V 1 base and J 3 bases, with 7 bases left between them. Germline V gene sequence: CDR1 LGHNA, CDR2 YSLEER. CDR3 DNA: TGCGCCAGCAGCCAAGGACTCTTTGGGGCCAACGTCCTGACTTTC. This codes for CASSQGLFGANVLTF.

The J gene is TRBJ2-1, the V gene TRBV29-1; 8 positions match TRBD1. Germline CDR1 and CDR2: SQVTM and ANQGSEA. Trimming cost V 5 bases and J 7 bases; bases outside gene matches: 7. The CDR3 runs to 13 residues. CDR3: CSVRTGSMNEQFF. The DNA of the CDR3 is TGCAGCGTTCGGACAGGGAGTATGAATGAGCAGTTCTTC.

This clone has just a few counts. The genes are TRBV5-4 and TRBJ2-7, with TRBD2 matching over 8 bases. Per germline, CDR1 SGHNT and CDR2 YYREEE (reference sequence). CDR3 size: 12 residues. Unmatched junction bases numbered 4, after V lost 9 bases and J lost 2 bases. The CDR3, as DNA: TGTGCCACAGCGGGAGCCCCCTACGAGCAGTACTTC. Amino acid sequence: CATAGAPYEQYF.

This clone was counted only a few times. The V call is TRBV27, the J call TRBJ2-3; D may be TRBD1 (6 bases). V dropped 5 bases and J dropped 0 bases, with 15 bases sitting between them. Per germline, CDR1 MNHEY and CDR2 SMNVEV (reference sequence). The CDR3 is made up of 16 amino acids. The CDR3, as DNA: TGTGCCAGCAGTCCCCTGTGGGGGCGGAGCACAGATACGCAGTATTTT. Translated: CASSPLWGRSTDTQYF.

The CDR3 spells CASSLRGLASSGANVLTF. Here the CDR3 DNA reads TGTGCCAGCAGCTTAAGGGGACTAGCAAGCTCTGGGGCCAACGTCCTGACTTTC. This rearrangement joins TRBV7-3 to TRBJ2-6; TRBD2 aligns across 9 bases. Germline V gene sequence: CDR1 SGHTA, CDR2 FQGTGA. With V trimmed by 1 base and J by 0 bases, 4 bases remained unmatched. The CDR3 is 18 residues long.

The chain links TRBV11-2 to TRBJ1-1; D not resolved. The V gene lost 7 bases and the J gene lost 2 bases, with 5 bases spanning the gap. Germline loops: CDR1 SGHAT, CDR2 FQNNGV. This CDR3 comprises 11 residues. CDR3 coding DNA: TGTGCCAGCACCACTAACACTGAAGCTTTCTTT. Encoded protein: CASTTNTEAFF.

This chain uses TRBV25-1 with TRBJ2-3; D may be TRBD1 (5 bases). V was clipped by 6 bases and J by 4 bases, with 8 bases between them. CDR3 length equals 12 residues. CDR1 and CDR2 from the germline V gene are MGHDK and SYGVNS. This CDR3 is CASSRTPDTQYF. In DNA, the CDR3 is TGTGCCAGCAGCAGGACACCAGATACGCAGTATTTT. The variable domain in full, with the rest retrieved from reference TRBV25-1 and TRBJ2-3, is EADIYQTPRYLVIGTGKKITLECSQTMGHDKMYWYQQDPGMELHLIHYSYGVNSTEKGDLSSESTVSRIRTEHFPLTLESARPSHTSQYLCASSRTPDTQYFGPGTRLTVL.

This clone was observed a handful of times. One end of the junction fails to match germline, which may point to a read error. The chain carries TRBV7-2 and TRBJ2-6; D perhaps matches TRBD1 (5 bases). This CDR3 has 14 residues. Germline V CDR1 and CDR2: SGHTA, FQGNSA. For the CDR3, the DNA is TGTGCCAGCAGCTTAGCTTATTGGGCTGACAGTTTTTTTTTC. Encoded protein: CASSLAYWADSFFF.

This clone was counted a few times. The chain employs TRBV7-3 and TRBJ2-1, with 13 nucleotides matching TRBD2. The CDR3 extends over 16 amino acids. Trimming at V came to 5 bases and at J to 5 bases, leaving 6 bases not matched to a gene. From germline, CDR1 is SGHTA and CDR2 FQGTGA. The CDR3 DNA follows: TGTGCCAGCAGCCGGACTAGCGGGAGTATAAACAATGAGCAGTTCTTC. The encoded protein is CASSRTSGSINNEQFF.

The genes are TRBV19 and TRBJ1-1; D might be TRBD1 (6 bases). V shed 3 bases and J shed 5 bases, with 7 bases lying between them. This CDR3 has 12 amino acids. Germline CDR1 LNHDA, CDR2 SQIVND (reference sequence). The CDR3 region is CASSIRGTEAFF. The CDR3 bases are TGTGCCAGTAGTATCAGGGGTACTGAAGCTTTCTTT.

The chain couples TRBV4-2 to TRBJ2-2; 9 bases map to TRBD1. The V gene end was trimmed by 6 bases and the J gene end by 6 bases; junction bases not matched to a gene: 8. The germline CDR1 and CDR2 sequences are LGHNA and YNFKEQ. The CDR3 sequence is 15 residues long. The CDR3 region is CASRRTRTGAGELFF. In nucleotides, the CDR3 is TGTGCCAGCAGACGTACCCGGACAGGGGCCGGGGAGCTGTTTTTT.

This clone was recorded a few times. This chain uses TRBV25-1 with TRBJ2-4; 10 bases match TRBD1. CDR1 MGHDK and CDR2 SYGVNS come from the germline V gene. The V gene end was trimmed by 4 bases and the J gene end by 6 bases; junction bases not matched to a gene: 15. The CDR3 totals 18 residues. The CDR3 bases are TGTGCCAGCAGTGCCTACATTGGGACAGGGGTGGTCAGAAACATTCAGTACTTC. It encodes CASSAYIGTGVVRNIQYF.

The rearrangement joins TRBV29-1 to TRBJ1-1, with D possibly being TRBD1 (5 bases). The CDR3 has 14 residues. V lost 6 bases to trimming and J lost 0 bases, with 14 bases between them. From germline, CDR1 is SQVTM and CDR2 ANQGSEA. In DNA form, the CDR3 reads TGCAGCGTCTCAGAAGGGGTTATGAACACTGAAGCTTTCTTT. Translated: CSVSEGVMNTEAFF. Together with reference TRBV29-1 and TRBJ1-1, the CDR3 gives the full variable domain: SAVISQKPSRDICQRGTSLTIQCQVDSQVTMMFWYRQQPGQSLTLIATANQGSEATYESGFVIDKFPISRPNLTFSTLTVSNMSPEDSSIYLCSVSEGVMNTEAFFGQGTRLTVV.

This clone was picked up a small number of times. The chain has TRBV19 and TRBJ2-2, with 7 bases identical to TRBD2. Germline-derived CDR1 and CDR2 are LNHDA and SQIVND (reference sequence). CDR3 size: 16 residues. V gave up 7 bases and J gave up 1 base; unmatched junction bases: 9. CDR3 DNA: TGTGCCAGTACCCCCGTCCCTAGCGGGAACACCGGGGAGCTGTTTTTT. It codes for CASTPVPSGNTGELFF.

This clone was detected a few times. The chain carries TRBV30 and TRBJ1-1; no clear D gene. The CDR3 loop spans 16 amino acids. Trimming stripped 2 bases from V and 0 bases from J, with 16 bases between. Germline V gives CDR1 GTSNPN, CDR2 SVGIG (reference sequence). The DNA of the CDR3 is TGTGCCTGGAGTACGGGAATCGGGCCCGTGAACACTGAAGCTTTCTTT. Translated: CAWSTGIGPVNTEAFF.

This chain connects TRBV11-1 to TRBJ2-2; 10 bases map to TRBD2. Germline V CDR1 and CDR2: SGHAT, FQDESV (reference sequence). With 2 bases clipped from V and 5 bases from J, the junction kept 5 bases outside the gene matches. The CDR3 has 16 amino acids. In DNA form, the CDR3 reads TGTGCCAGCAGCTTAACACTAGCGGGAAGGACCGGGGAGCTGTTTTTT. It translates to CASSLTLAGRTGELFF.

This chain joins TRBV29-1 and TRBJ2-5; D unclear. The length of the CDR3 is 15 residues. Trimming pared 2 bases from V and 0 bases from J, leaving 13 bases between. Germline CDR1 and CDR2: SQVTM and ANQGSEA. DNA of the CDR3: TGCAGCGTTGAAAACGGTTCCTGGTACCAAGAGACCCAGTACTTC. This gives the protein CSVENGSWYQETQYF.

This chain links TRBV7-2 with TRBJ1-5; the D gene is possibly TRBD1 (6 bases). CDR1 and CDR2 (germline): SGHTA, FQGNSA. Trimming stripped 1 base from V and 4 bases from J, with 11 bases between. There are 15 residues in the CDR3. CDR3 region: CASSLDGTNNQPQHF. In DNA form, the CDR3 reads TGTGCCAGCAGCTTAGATGGGACAAATAATCAGCCCCAGCATTTT.